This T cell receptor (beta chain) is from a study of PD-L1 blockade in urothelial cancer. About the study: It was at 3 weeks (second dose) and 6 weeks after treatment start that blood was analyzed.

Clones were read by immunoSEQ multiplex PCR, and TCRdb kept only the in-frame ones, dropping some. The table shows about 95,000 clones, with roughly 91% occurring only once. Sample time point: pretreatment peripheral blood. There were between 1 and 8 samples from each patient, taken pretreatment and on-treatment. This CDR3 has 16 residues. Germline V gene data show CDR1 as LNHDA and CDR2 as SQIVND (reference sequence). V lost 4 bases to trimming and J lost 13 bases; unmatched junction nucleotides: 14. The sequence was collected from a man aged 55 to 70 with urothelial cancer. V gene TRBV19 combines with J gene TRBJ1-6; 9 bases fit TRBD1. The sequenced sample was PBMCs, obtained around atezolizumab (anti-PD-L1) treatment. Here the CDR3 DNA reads TGTGCCAGTAGTACCTCCGGGACAGGGTCCTCGACTCCCCTCCACTTT. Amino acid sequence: CASSTSGTGSSTPLHF. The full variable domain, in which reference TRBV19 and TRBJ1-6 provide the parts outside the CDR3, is DGGITQSPKYLFRKEGQNVTLSCEQNLNHDAMYWYRQDPGQGLRLIYYSQIVNDFQKGDIAEGYSVSREKKESFPLTVTSAQKNPTAFYLCASSTSGTGSSTPLHFGNGTRLTVT.